This TCR beta chain is drawn from a study of blood T cells in healthy people across ages. Findings and limits, study-wide: There was no known CMV status for donors, so expanded clonotype changes were possibly confounded. Per million T cells, the diversity of TCR beta decreased roughly linearly as age advanced. Any conclusive comparison of naive versus antigen-experienced cells was prevented by using unsorted PBMCs.

Total RNA amounts of at least 6 micrograms were extracted per sample. Notes on this clonotype: What it binds is unknown.

Using a J-beta primer mix together with a sample-barcoded 5' primer, a second PCR was run for roughly 6 to 12 cycles. TCRdb passed the 5' RACE reads through MiXCR, listing each CDR3 protein once. This table holds hundreds of thousands of distinct CDR3 sequences, approximately 59% found once. V was clipped by 7 bases and J by 6 bases, with 16 bases between them. The CDR3 sequence is 13 residues long. Looked up from germline, CDR1 is DFQATT and CDR2 is SNEGSKA (reference sequence). This clonotype was sampled from a man younger than 45 in good health. The chain carries TRBV20-1 and TRBJ2-1; the D is unclear. The specimen was blood. CDR3 region: CSVGPRTPNEQFF. CDR3 DNA: TGCAGTGTAGGTCCGAGGACCCCCAATGAGCAGTTCTTC.